Included here is one T cell receptor beta chain sequence, with context. The antigen is not known. Other DNA sequences in the same sample also yield this CDR3. The data stem from a study of OX40 agonist ivuxolimab in advanced cancers. Overall study context: Participants, about 83% male, averaged around 64 years of age, ranging from roughly 20 to 85. Study observations and caveats: In a subset of nonresponders, normalized T-cell clonal expansion was also low.

Looked up from germline, CDR1 is LNHDA and CDR2 is SQIVND (reference sequence). The CDR3 runs 14 residues. Trimming pared 1 base from V and 1 base from J, leaving 7 bases between. Sequenced by immunoSEQ multiplex PCR; TCRdb stores in-frame clones only, minus some. The sample yields fewer than 120,000 clones, around 90% seen once. The clonotype was recovered from an adult with an advanced solid tumor such as melanoma, head and neck, liver or kidney cancer. Sample: CD4+ or CD8+ T cells sorted from blood, taken in a trial of the OX40 agonist ivuxolimab. The chain joins TRBV19 to TRBJ1-1; D is unresolved. CDR3 sequence (DNA): TGTGCCAGTAGTATAGCTTCTCAGAACACTGAAGCTTTCTTT. Its translation is CASSIASQNTEAFF.